These T cell receptor beta chains were read from a single sample in a study of identical twins. MiXCR, applied by TCRdb to the 5' RACE reads, yields one record per CDR3 protein. The repertoire holds approximately 280,000 distinct CDR3 sequences, with about 8% as singletons. The same sample was also used in a study of yellow fever vaccine responses in identical twins.

Sequenced: memory (CD45RO+) T cells sorted from blood. The receptors were sampled from a woman between 18 and 29 years old in good health. The CDR3 runs from the conserved cysteine through the conserved F or W. D genes are given only for firm matches. Part of the rows lack a size; the others show once, few, many or a class for expanded clones.

V	D	J	size	CDR3	DNA
TRBV10-3	.	TRBJ2-3	medium-sized	CAISESSGSTTDTQYF	TGTGCCATCAGTGAGTCGAGTGGGTCCACCACAGATACGCAGTATTTT
TRBV6-1	TRBD1	TRBJ1-5	.	CASSGQGGYQPQHF	TGTGCCAGCAGTGGACAGGGGGGGTATCAGCCCCAGCATTTT
TRBV24-1	.	TRBJ2-1	few	CATSDLKTSLNEQFF	TGTGCCACCAGTGATCTAAAGACTAGTCTCAATGAGCAGTTCTTC
TRBV4-2	.	TRBJ2-1	few	CASSQDGANDEQFF	TGTGCCAGCAGCCAAGATGGAGCGAATGATGAGCAGTTCTTC
TRBV3-1	.	TRBJ1-3	.	CASSSTVTGNTIYF	TGTGCCAGCAGCTCTACTGTCACTGGAAACACCATATATTTT
TRBV2	.	TRBJ1-6	.	CASRLPGGGSPLHF	TGTGCCAGCAGGCTCCCAGGAGGGGGTTCACCCCTCCACTTT
TRBV5-1	.	TRBJ2-7	few	CASSLAAWASCCYEQYF	TGCGCCAGCAGCTTGGCCGCTTGGGCTAGTTGTTGCTACGAGCAGTACTTC
TRBV10-1	TRBD2	TRBJ2-1	many	CASSGGLAGENEQFF	TGCGCCAGCAGTGGAGGACTAGCGGGAGAGAATGAGCAGTTCTTC
TRBV10-3	.	TRBJ1-2	few	CAIRTDSPGYTF	TGTGCCATCAGGACGGACAGCCCTGGCTACACCTTC
TRBV18	TRBD2	TRBJ2-3	.	CASSPPSGSIADTQYF	TGTGCCAGCTCACCACCGAGCGGGAGCATTGCAGATACGCAGTATTTT
TRBV12-3/TRBV12-4	TRBD2	TRBJ2-5	many	CASSRAGGLETQYF	TGTGCCAGCAGTAGAGCGGGAGGGCTGGAGACCCAGTACTTC
TRBV10-2	.	TRBJ1-6	few	CASSEGLSSPLHF	TGCGCCAGCAGTGAGGGTTTGAGTTCACCCCTCCACTTT
TRBV27	.	TRBJ1-6	.	CASSSPNSPLHF	TGTGCCAGCAGTTCCCCTAATTCACCCCTCCACTTT
TRBV11-2	TRBD2	TRBJ2-3	few	CASSLDGGVDTQYF	TGTGCCAGCAGCTTAGATGGGGGGGTGGATACGCAGTATTTT
TRBV3-1	TRBD1	TRBJ2-1	many	CASREEGAARVNEQFF	TGTGCCAGCAGGGAAGAGGGGGCCGCGCGGGTGAATGAGCAGTTCTTC
TRBV4-1	TRBD1	TRBJ2-7	many	CASSQDSQRQGVYEQYF	TGCGCCAGCAGCCAAGACAGCCAGAGACAGGGAGTTTACGAGCAGTACTTC
TRBV5-1	TRBD1	TRBJ2-2	many	CASKGQGATGELFF	TGCGCCAGCAAAGGACAGGGGGCCACCGGGGAGCTGTTTTTT
TRBV5-1	TRBD1	TRBJ2-2	many	CASSAGQGETGELFF	TGCGCCAGCAGTGCTGGACAGGGCGAAACCGGGGAGCTGTTTTTT
TRBV2	.	TRBJ2-5	.	CASSEIKQVTDF	TGTGCCAGCAGTGAGATAAAACAAGTCACAGACTTC
TRBV28	.	TRBJ1-5	.	CASSWTQYQPQHF	TGTGCCAGCAGTTGGACTCAATATCAGCCCCAGCATTTT
TRBV5-1	.	TRBJ2-1	few	CASSAQGASGVDEQFF	TGCGCCAGCAGCGCGCAGGGTGCCTCGGGGGTGGATGAGCAGTTCTTC
TRBV11-1	.	TRBJ1-6	few	CASSNGVAYNSPLHF	TGTGCCAGCAGCAACGGGGTGGCCTATAATTCACCCCTCCACTTT
TRBV10-3	TRBD1	TRBJ2-5	few	CAIRGQGKEETQYF	TGTGCCATCAGAGGACAGGGTAAAGAAGAGACCCAGTACTTC
TRBV29-1	TRBD1	TRBJ2-5	many	CSVADRGPRETQYF	TGCAGCGTCGCCGACAGGGGGCCGAGAGAGACCCAGTACTTC
TRBV27	TRBD2	TRBJ2-2	once	CASSRLAGAGELFF	TGTGCCAGCAGTCGACTAGCGGGGGCCGGGGAGCTGTTTTTT
TRBV7-9	.	TRBJ1-1	.	CASSPETSEAFF	TGTGCCAGCAGCCCCGAGACATCTGAAGCTTTCTTT
TRBV6-1	TRBD1	TRBJ1-6	.	CASSDLTGTGNSPLHF	TGTGCCAGCAGTGACTTGACAGGGACGGGGAATTCACCCCTCCACTTT
TRBV23-1	.	TRBJ2-2	few	CASSPEHTISNTGELFF	TGCGCCAGCAGTCCCGAACACACAATATCGAACACCGGGGAGCTGTTTTTT
TRBV20-1	TRBD1	TRBJ1-2	many	CSAQDRVSYGYTF	TGCAGTGCTCAGGACAGGGTTAGCTATGGCTACACCTTC